This record concerns one T cell receptor beta chain sequence. The data belong to a study of blood T cell repertoires in COVID-19. Study overall: The United States, Italy and Spain were the sources of the acute and convalescent COVID-19 samples. PBMCs, B-cell-depleted T cells, or T cells provided the cDNA or gDNA that made up the material.

Original processing methods: How many nucleated cells were present was estimated from reference gene primer amplification. TCRdb's table, derived via immunoSEQ multiplex PCR, lists solely in-frame clones and lacks some. V and J calls and clone size are those listed in that table; D and trimming were worked out from the DNA. The sample carries 200,000 or so clones, 85% to 90% recorded once. Germline V lookup: CDR1 MGHRA, CDR2 YSYEKL. The CDR3 totals 13 residues. The V and J ends lost 1 base and 12 bases respectively, with 13 bases between them. This clonotype was sampled from an older woman with acute or convalescent COVID-19. The sequenced sample was peripheral blood. The chain couples TRBV4-1 to TRBJ2-1, with a tentative D call TRBD2 (5 bases). Here the CDR3 reads CASSQALRAGQFF. The CDR3 bases are TGCGCCAGCAGCCAAGCCCTGCGGGCGGGGCAGTTCTTC.